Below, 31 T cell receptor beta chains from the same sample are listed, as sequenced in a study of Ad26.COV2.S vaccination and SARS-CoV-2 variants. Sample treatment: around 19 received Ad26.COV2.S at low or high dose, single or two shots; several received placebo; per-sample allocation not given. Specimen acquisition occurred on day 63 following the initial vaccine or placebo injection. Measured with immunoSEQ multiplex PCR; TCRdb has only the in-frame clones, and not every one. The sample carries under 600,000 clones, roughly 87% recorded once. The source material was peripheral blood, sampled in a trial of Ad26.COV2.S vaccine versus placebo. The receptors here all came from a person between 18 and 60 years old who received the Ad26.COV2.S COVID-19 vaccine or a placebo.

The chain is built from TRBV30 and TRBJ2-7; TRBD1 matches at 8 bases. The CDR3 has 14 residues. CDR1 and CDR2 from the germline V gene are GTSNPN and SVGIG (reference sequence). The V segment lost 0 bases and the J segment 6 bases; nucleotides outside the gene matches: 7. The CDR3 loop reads CAWSVAGQGFEQYF. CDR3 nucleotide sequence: TGTGCCTGGAGTGTAGCTGGACAGGGTTTCGAGCAGTACTTC.

The CDR3 spells CASRWDRNTGELFF. The CDR3 DNA reads TGTGCCAGCAGGTGGGACAGGAACACCGGGGAGCTGTTTTTT. The chain uses TRBV7-9 and TRBJ2-2, with 7 bases matching TRBD1. CDR1 SEHNR and CDR2 FQNEAQ come from the germline V gene (reference sequence). This CDR3 comprises 14 residues. The V and J ends lost 6 bases and 1 base, in that order; junction bases with no gene match: 2.

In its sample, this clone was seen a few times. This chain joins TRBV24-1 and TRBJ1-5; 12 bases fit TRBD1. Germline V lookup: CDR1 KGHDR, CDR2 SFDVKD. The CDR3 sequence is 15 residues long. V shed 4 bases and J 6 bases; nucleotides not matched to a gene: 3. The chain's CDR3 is CATSEGTGGVQPQHF. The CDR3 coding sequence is TGTGCCACCAGTGAGGGGACAGGGGGCGTTCAGCCCCAGCATTTT.

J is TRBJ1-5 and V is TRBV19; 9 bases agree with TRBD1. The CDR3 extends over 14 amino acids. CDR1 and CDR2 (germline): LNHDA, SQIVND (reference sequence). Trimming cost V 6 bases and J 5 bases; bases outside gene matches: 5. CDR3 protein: CASRGQGWDQPQHF. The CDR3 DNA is TGTGCCAGTAGAGGACAGGGGTGGGATCAGCCCCAGCATTTT.

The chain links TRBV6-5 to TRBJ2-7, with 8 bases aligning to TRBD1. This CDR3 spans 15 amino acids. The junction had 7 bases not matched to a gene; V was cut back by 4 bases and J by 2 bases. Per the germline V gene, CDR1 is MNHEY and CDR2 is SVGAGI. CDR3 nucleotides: TGTGCCAGCAGTTCCACCGGGACAGGAACCTACGAGCAGTACTTC. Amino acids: CASSSTGTGTYEQYF.

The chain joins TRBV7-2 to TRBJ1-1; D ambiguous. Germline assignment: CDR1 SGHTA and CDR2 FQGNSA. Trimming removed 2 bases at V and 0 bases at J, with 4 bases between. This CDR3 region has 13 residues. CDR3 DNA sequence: TGTGCCAGCAGCTTACAGATGAACACTGAAGCTTTCTTT. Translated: CASSLQMNTEAFF.

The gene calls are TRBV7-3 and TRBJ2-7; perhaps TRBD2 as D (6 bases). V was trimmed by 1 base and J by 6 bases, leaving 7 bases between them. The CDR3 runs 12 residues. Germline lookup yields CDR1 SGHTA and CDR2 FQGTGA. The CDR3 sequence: CASSLMGGEQYF. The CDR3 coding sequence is TGTGCCAGCAGCTTAATGGGGGGCGAGCAGTACTTC.

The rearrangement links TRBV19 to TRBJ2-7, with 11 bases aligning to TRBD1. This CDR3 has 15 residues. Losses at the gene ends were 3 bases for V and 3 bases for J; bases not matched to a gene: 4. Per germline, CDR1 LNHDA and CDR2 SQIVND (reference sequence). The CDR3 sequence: CASSMFGTGGYEQYF. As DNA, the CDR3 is TGTGCCAGTAGTATGTTCGGGACAGGGGGCTACGAGCAGTACTTC.

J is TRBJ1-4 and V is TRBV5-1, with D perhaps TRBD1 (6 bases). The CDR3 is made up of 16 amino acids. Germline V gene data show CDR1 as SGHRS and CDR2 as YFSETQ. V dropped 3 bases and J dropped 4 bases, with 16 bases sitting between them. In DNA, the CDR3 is TGCGCCAGCAGCTCCGGAGACACAGGGCGTAATGAAAAACTGTTTTTT. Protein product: CASSSGDTGRNEKLFF.

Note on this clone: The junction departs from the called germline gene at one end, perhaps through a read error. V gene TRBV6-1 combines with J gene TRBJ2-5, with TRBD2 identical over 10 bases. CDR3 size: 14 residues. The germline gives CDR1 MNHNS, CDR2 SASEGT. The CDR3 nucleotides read TGTGCCAGCCGTGAGCGGGGGGGCTGGGAGACCCAGTACTTC. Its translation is CASRERGGWETQYF.

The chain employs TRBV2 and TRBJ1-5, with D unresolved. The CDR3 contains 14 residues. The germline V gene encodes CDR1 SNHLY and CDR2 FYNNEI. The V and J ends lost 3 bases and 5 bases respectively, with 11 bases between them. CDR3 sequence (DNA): TGTGCCAGCAGTGAGGCGACTGGGGATCAGCCCCAGCATTTT. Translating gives CASSEATGDQPQHF.

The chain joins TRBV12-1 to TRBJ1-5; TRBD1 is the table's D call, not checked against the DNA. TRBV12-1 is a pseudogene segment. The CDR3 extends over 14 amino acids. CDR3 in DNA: TGTGCCAGCAGGGACAGGGCTCGCAATCAGCCCCAGCATTTT. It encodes CASRDRARNQPQHF.

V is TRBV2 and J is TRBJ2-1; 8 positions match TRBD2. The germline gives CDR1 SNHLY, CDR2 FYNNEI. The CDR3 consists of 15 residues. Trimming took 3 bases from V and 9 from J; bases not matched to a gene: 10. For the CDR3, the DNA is TGTGCCAGCAGTGACAAGGGACTAGTTTTCAGTGAGCAGTTCTTC. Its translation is CASSDKGLVFSEQFF.

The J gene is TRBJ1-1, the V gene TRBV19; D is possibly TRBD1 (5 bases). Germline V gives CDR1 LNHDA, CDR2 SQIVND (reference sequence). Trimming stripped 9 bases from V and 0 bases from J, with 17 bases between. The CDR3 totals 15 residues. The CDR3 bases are TGTGCCAGCTCCCCAGGGTCGGGGATGAACACTGAAGCTTTCTTT. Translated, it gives CASSPGSGMNTEAFF.

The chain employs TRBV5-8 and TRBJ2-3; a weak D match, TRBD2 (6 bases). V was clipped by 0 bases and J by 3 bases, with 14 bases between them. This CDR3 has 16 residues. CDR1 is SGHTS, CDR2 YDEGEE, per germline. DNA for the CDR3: TGTGCCAGCAGCTTGGCCGGCGGGATAGGGACAGATACGCAGTATTTT. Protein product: CASSLAGGIGTDTQYF.

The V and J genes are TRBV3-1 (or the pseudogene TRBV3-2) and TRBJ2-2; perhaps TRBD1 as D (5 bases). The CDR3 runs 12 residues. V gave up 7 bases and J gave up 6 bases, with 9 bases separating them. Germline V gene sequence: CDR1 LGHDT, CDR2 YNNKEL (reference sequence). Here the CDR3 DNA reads TGTGCCAGCAACAGGATCCCCGGGGAGCTGTTTTTT. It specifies CASNRIPGELFF.

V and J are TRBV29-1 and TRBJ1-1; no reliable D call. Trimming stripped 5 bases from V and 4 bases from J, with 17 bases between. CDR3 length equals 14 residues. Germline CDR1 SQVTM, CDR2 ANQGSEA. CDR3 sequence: CSVSRGNVGTEAFF. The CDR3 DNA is TGCAGCGTTTCCCGAGGAAACGTTGGCACTGAAGCTTTCTTT.

The CDR3 region has the DNA TGCAGTGCTAGAGGACAGTTCACGCAGTATTTT. Its translation: CSARGQFTQYF. J is TRBJ2-3 and V is TRBV20-1; D perhaps matches TRBD1 (5 bases). CDR1 and CDR2 from the germline V gene are DFQATT and SNEGSKA (reference sequence). V was pared by 1 base and J by 9 bases, with 8 bases between. The CDR3 covers 11 residues.

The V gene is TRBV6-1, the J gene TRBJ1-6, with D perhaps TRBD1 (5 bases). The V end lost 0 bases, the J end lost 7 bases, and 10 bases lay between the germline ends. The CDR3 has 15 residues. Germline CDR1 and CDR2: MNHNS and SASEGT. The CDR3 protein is CASSEAGHTNSPLHF. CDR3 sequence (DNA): TGTGCCAGCAGTGAAGCTGGACACACAAATTCACCCCTCCACTTT.

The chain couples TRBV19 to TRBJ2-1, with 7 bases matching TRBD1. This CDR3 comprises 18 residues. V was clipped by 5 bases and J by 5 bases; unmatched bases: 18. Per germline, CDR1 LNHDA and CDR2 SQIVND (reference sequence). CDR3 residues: CASSPSRDRTFGHNEQFF. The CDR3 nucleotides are TGTGCCAGTAGTCCTTCCCGGGACAGAACATTCGGCCACAATGAGCAGTTCTTC. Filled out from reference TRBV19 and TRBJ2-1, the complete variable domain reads DGGITQSPKYLFRKEGQNVTLSCEQNLNHDAMYWYRQDPGQGLRLIYYSQIVNDFQKGDIAEGYSVSREKKESFPLTVTSAQKNPTAFYLCASSPSRDRTFGHNEQFFGPGTRLTVL.

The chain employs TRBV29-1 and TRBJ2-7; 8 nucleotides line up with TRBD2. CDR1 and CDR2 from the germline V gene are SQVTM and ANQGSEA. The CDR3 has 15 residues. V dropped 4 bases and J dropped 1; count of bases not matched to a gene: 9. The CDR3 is CSVAWREAPSYEQYF. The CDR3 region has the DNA TGCAGCGTTGCCTGGCGGGAGGCCCCGTCCTACGAGCAGTACTTC.

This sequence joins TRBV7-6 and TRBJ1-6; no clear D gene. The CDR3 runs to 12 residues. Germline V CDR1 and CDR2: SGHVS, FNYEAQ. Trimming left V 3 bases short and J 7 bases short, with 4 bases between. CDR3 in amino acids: CASSFPNSPLHF. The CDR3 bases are TGTGCCAGCAGCTTCCCCAATTCACCCCTCCACTTT.

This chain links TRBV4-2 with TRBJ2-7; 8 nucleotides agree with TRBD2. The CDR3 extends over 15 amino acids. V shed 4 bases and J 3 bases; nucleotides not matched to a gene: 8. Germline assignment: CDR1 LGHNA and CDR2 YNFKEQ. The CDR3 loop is CASSLVAGTIYEQYF. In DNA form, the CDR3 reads TGTGCCAGCAGCCTCGTAGCGGGGACCATCTACGAGCAGTACTTC.

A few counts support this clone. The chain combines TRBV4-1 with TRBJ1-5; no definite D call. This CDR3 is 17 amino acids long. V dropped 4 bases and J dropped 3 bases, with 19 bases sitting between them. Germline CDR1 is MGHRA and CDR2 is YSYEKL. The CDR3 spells CASSPEPGGFDNQPQHF. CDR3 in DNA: TGCGCCAGCAGCCCGGAACCAGGCGGGTTTGACAATCAGCCCCAGCATTTT.

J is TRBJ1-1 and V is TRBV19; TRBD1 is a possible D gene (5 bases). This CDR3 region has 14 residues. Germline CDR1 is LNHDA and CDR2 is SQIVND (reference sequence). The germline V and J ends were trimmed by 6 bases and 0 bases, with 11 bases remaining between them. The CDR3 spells CASSFREMNTEAFF. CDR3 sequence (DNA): TGTGCCAGTAGCTTCAGGGAGATGAACACTGAAGCTTTCTTT.

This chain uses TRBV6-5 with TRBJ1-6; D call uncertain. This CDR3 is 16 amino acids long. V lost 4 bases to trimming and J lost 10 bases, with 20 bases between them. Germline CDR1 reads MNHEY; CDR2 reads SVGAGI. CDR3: CASSSTPGLRRSPLHF. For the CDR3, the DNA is TGTGCCAGCAGTTCTACTCCGGGCCTTAGGCGGTCACCCCTCCACTTT.

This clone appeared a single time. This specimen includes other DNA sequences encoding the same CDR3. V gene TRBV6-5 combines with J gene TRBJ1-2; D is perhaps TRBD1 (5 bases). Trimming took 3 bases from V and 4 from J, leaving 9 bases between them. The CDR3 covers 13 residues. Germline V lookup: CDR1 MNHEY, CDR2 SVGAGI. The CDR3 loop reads CASSYGRAYGYTF. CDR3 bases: TGTGCCAGCAGTTATGGCAGGGCCTATGGCTACACCTTC.

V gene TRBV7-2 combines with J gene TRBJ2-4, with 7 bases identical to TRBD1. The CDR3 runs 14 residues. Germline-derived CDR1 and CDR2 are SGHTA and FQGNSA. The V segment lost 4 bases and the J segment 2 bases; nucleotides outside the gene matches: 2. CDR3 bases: TGTGCCAGCAGCTGGGGACAGCCCAAAAACATTCAGTACTTC. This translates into CASSWGQPKNIQYF.

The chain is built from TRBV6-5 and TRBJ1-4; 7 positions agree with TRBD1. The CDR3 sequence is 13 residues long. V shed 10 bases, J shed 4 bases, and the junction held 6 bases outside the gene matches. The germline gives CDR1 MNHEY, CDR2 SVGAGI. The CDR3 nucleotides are TGTGCCACGAGGGACAGCGATAATGAAAAACTGTTTTTT. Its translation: CATRDSDNEKLFF.

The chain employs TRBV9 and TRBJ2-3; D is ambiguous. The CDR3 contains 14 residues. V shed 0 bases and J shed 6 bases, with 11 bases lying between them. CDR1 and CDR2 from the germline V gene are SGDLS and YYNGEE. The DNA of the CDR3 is TGTGCCAGCAGCGTAGGACCCCAGAAGGATACGCAGTATTTT. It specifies CASSVGPQKDTQYF.

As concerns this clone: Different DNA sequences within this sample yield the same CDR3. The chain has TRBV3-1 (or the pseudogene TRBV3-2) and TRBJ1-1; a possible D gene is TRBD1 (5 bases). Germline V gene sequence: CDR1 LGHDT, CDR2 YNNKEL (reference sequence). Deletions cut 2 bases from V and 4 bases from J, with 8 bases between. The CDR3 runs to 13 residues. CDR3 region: CASSQRGGTEAFF. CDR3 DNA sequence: TGTGCCAGCAGCCAACGGGGGGGCACTGAAGCTTTCTTT.